These 16 T cell receptor beta chains were all obtained from the same sample, sequenced in a study of identical twins. TCRdb re-derived calls from the 5' RACE reads in MiXCR, one entry per CDR3 protein. The sample gives 300,000 to 350,000 distinct CDR3 sequences, approximately 13% of which show up once; just over 7% is in the top ten. The same data also contributed to another study, on yellow fever vaccine responses in identical twins.

The source material was CD8+ T cells sorted from blood. These receptors all come from a woman between 18 and 30 years old in good health.

Only one count was recorded for this clonotype. V and J are TRBV10-3 and TRBJ2-1; TRBD2 matches at 10 bases. The CDR3 is made up of 17 amino acids. V lost 2 bases to trimming and J lost 0 bases; unmatched junction nucleotides: 4. Per the germline V gene, CDR1 is ENHRY and CDR2 is SYGVKD. The CDR3: CAISERSGGGSYNEQFF. The CDR3 DNA reads as TGTGCCATCAGTGAGAGAAGCGGGGGGGGCTCCTACAATGAGCAGTTCTTC.

This clonotype showed up many times. This CDR3 is CASSFFPGAYEQYV. As DNA, the CDR3 is TGTGCCAGCAGCTTTTTCCCGGGAGCCTACGAGCAGTACGTC. The genes are TRBV5-5 and TRBJ2-7; possibly TRBD2 for D (6 bases). The CDR3 covers 14 residues. With 2 bases removed from V and 2 bases from J, the gap between germline ends came to 11 bases. Germline V gene lookup returns CDR1 SGHKS and CDR2 YYEKEE (reference sequence).

The chain links TRBV27 to TRBJ2-1; perhaps TRBD2 as D (7 bases). Germline V gives CDR1 MNHEY, CDR2 SMNVEV (reference sequence). With 2 bases removed from V and 1 base from J, the gap between germline ends came to 9 bases. The CDR3 sequence is 15 residues long. The CDR3 DNA follows: TGTGCCAGCAGTTTAAGGGGGGGTTCCTACAATGAGCAGTTCTTC. Translation: CASSLRGGSYNEQFF.

In this sample, this clonotype turned up a few times. The chain recombines TRBV6-2 or TRBV6-3 with TRBJ2-3; 7 positions match TRBD2. CDR3 size: 14 residues. Trimming removed 2 bases from V and 5 bases from J; junction bases left unmatched: 4. CDR1 and CDR2 from the germline V gene are MNHEY and SVGEGT. The CDR3 sequence is CASSYRAGRDTQYF. The DNA for the CDR3 is TGTGCCAGCAGTTACCGAGCGGGGAGAGATACGCAGTATTTT.

This chain links TRBV28 with TRBJ2-1, with D possibly matching TRBD2 (5 bases). Germline loops: CDR1 MDHEN, CDR2 SYDVKM. The CDR3 is made up of 15 amino acids. Trimming removed 5 bases from V and 12 bases from J, with 23 bases in between. In nucleotides, the CDR3 is TGTGCCAGCAGTACAGACTCTAGCCCGGGGTCTTGGCAGTTCTTC. Translated, it gives CASSTDSSPGSWQFF.

This rearrangement joins TRBV7-9 to TRBJ2-4, with TRBD1 identical over 9 bases. CDR1 is SEHNR and CDR2 is FQNEAQ in the germline V gene (reference sequence). This CDR3 has 12 residues. Germline trimming cut 11 bases from V and 9 bases from J; bases unmatched to any gene: 8. The CDR3 coding sequence is TGTGCCCGAAGACAGGGGGTGGTCATTCAGTACTTC. Its protein is CARRQGVVIQYF.

This rearrangement joins TRBV3-1 to TRBJ2-3, with 9 bases lining up with TRBD2. V dropped 4 bases and J dropped 0; count of bases not matched to a gene: 8. This CDR3 region has 17 residues. CDR1 LGHDT and CDR2 YNNKEL come from the germline V gene (reference sequence). The DNA of the CDR3 is TGTGCCAGCAGCCCTTTCCCGACTAGCGGTAGCACAGATACGCAGTATTTT. Residues: CASSPFPTSGSTDTQYF.

The chain recombines TRBV7-9 with TRBJ1-4; D may be TRBD1 (6 bases). From germline, CDR1 is SEHNR and CDR2 FQNEAQ (reference sequence). V was trimmed by 5 bases and J by 5 bases, leaving 15 bases between them. The CDR3 runs to 15 residues. CDR3 loop: CASSRPGQLNEKLFF. The CDR3, as DNA: TGTGCCAGCAGCCGACCGGGACAATTGAATGAAAAACTGTTTTTT.

The chain has TRBV2 and TRBJ2-7, with D unresolved. Germline CDR1 SNHLY, CDR2 FYNNEI. Trimming pared 2 bases from V and 2 bases from J, leaving 10 bases between. The CDR3 sequence is 14 residues long. The CDR3: CASSELDGPYEQYV. The CDR3 DNA sequence: TGTGCCAGCAGTGAATTGGACGGACCCTACGAGCAGTACGTC.

This clonotype came up a few times. The chain joins TRBV5-1 to TRBJ2-3; 7 nucleotides match TRBD1. Germline V lookup: CDR1 SGHRS, CDR2 YFSETQ. The CDR3 is 15 amino acids. With 4 bases clipped from V and 5 bases from J, the junction kept 10 bases outside the gene matches. This CDR3 is CASSHRDPGGDTQYF. DNA of the CDR3: TGCGCCAGCAGCCACCGGGACCCAGGGGGAGATACGCAGTATTTT.

V gene TRBV4-1 combines with J gene TRBJ2-7; D gene unclear. The CDR3 is 13 amino acids. V lost 0 bases and J 4 bases, leaving 7 bases between the germline ends. Germline V gives CDR1 MGHRA, CDR2 YSYEKL. The CDR3 DNA sequence: TGCGCCAGCAGCCAAGAGACCCTATACGAGCAGTACTTC. It encodes CASSQETLYEQYF.

This clonotype was detected a few times. The chain combines TRBV4-1 with TRBJ2-7, with D hard to call. Germline lookup yields CDR1 MGHRA and CDR2 YSYEKL. The V gene lost 4 bases and the J gene lost 1 base, with 11 bases spanning the gap. CDR3 length: 14 amino acids. The DNA of the CDR3 is TGCGCCAGCAGCCGCGGACCACTGTCCTACGAGCAGTACTTC. It yields the protein CASSRGPLSYEQYF.

This clonotype was seen repeatedly, ten times or more. This rearrangement joins TRBV29-1 to TRBJ2-2; TRBD1 or TRBD2 may be the D gene (6 bases each). Trimming left V 7 bases short and J 1 base short, with 22 bases between. The germline V gene has CDR1 SQVTM and CDR2 ANQGSEA. The CDR3 spans 17 residues. CDR3: CSAHASATGLNTGELFF. In DNA, the CDR3 is TGCAGCGCCCACGCTAGCGCCACAGGGCTGAACACCGGGGAGCTGTTTTTT.

This clonotype was seen repeatedly, ten times or more. In DNA form, the CDR3 reads TGTGCCACCAGCAGAGATCGAGGGACAGGGGCCCTCGGGGAGCTGTTTTTT. Amino acids: CATSRDRGTGALGELFF. J is TRBJ2-2 and V is TRBV15; 10 nucleotides align to TRBD1. Germline loops: CDR1 LNHNV, CDR2 YYDKDF (reference sequence). This CDR3 is 17 amino acids long. Unmatched junction bases numbered 8, after V lost 0 bases and J lost 7 bases.

The chain couples TRBV7-9 to TRBJ1-1; possibly TRBD1 for D (5 bases). Per the germline V gene, CDR1 is SEHNR and CDR2 is FQNEAQ (reference sequence). V lost 4 bases and J lost 1, with 16 bases in between. CDR3 length: 16 amino acids. The DNA of the CDR3 is TGTGCCAGCAGCTCACCAGTAAATGGGGGGAACACTGAAGCTTTCTTT. Translated: CASSSPVNGGNTEAFF.

This clonotype occurred a few times. This chain joins TRBV28 and TRBJ2-3, with 7 bases that match TRBD2. The CDR3 is 16 amino acids. Germline V CDR1 and CDR2: MDHEN, SYDVKM. J lost 0 bases, V lost 3 bases, and 6 bases had no gene match. The CDR3 here is CASSFGAGDSTDTQYF. In nucleotides, the CDR3 is TGTGCCAGCAGTTTTGGGGCGGGGGACAGCACAGATACGCAGTATTTT.